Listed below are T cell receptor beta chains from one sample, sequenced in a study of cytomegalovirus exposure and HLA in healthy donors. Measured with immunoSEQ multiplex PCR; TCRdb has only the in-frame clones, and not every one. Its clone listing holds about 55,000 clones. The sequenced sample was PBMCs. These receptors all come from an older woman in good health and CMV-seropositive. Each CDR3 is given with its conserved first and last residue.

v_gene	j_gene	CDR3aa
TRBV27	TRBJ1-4	CASRSLSTGGDRKLFF
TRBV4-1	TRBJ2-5	CASSQPRETQYF
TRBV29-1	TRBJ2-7	CSVDGGSSYEQYF
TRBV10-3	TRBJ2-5	CAISLGPPGMQETQYF
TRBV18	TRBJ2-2	CASSPLGGGGTGELFF
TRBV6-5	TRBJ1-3	CASSTPEGGNTIYF
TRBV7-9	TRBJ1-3	CASSFSGGQGVGTIYF
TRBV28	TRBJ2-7	CASTPGGGYEQYF
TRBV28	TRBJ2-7	CASSFGSGVRYF
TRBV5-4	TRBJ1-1	CASSPGHTMNTEAFF
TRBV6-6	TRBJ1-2	CASFLPGTGGYGYTF
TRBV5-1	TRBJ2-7	CASSADTEQYF
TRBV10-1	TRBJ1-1	CASILNGQGGDAEAFF
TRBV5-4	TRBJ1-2	CASSFGTGVYGYTF
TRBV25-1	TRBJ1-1	CASSWGGDTEAFF
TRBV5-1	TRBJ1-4	CASSGRGGLGEKLFF
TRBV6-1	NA	CASSAGQGNEQYF
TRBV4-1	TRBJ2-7	CASSHEGTGVDEQYF
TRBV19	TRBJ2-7	CASRPGQGAREQYF
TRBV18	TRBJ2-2	CASSREANTGELFF
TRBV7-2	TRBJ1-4	CASSPDSGREKLFF
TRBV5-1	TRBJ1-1	CASSLGQGSEAFF
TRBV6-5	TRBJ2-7	CASSLRTGSAYEQYF
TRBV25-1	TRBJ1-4	CASRAAGGFNEKLFF
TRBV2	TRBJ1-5	CASGDGQGGGQPQHF
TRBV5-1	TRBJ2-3	CASSLAGDTQYF
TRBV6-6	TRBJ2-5	CASSGGEGETQYF
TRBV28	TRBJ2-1	CASVTGTGAYNEQFF
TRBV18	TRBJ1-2	CASSSGQGFNYGYTF
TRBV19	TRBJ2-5	CASSVQGVPQETQYF
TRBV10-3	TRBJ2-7	CAIGQALGLGEQYF
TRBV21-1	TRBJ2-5	CASSKALSGNQETQYF
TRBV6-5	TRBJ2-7	CASSYSTGSHEQYF
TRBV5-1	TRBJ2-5	CASSLGGRSETQYF
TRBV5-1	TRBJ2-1	CASSLLGGGYNEQFF
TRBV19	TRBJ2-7	CASSSRTGGYEQYF
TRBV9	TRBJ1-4	CASNKQGSENEKLFF
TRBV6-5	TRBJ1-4	CASRGRQGGEKLFF
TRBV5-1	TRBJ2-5	CASSPLAGEVAETQYF
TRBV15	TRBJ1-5	CATSSKQGPQPQHF
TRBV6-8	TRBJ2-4	CANKFRRVAKNIQYF
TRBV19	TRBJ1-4	CASSTATNEKLFF
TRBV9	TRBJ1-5	CASSRTDYSNQPQHF
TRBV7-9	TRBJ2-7	CASSLGPPYEQYF
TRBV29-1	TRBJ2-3	CSVGGVLAGATDTQYF
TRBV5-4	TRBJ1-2	CASSLAGLDGYTF